The 4 T cell receptor beta chains below all came from one sample that was sequenced in a study of blood T cell repertoires in COVID-19. Assay used: immunoSEQ multiplex PCR; TCRdb lists only in-frame clones, some missing. This sample has under 65,000 clones; about 73% occur once, and the top ten carry roughly 14%. Material for sequencing was peripheral blood. The receptors derive from a woman in her 70s with acute or convalescent COVID-19.

The chain has TRBV5-1 and TRBJ2-3, with D perhaps TRBD1 (6 bases). CDR1 and CDR2 (germline): SGHRS, YFSETQ. Trimming shortened V by 0 bases and J by 4 bases, and 9 bases separated the two germline ends. This CDR3 contains 14 residues. CDR3 sequence: CASSLGRGPDTQYF. The CDR3 DNA is TGCGCCAGCAGCTTGGGCAGGGGTCCAGATACGCAGTATTTT.

This clone was picked up a small number of times. The rearrangement links TRBV7-9 to TRBJ1-5; D is unresolved. V was shortened by 4 bases and J by 6 bases, with 13 bases between the two germline ends. Germline values: CDR1 SEHNR, CDR2 FQNEAQ (reference sequence). The CDR3 covers 14 residues. CDR3 sequence: CASSYEGWVQPQHF. DNA of the CDR3: TGTGCCAGCAGCTATGAGGGCTGGGTTCAGCCCCAGCATTTT.

This sequence joins TRBV30 and TRBJ1-2; D gene uncertain. The CDR3 runs to 12 residues. Germline-derived CDR1 and CDR2 are GTSNPN and SVGIG (reference sequence). V shed 0 bases and J shed 11 bases, with 13 bases lying between them. CDR3 bases: TGTGCCTGGAGTGTAGAGGCGAGGAGTTACACCTTC. Protein: CAWSVEARSYTF.

Written as DNA, the CDR3 is TGTGCCAGCAGCTTGGGCGGGGTGAGCTCCTACGAGCAGTACGTC. Amino acid sequence: CASSLGGVSSYEQYV. The chain uses TRBV5-5 and TRBJ2-7, with D tentatively TRBD2 (6 bases). The CDR3 runs 15 residues. V was trimmed by 0 bases and J by 0 bases, leaving 10 bases between them. Per the germline V gene, CDR1 is SGHKS and CDR2 is YYEKEE (reference sequence).